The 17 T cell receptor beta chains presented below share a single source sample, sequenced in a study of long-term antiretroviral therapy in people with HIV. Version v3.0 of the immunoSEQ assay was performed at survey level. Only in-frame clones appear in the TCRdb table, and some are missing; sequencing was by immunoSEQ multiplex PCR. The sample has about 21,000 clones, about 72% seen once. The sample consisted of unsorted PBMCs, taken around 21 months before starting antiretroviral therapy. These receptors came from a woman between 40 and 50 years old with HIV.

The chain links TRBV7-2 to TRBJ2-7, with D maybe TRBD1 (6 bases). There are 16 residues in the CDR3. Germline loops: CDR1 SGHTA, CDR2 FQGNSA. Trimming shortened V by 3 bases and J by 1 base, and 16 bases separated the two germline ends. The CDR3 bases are TGTGCCAGCAGCTTCTCGGTACAGGGTGGGTCCTACGAGCAGTACTTC. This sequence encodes CASSFSVQGGSYEQYF.

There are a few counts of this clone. CDR3 sequence reads: CASSPESASHQTQYF. The DNA of the CDR3 is TGTGCCAGCTCACCGGAGTCTGCGAGTCACCAGACCCAGTACTTC. The genes are TRBV18 and TRBJ2-5, with D uncertain. V was cut by 3 bases and J by 6 bases, with 17 bases left in between. The CDR3 runs to 15 residues. CDR1 is KGHSH, CDR2 LQKENI, per germline.

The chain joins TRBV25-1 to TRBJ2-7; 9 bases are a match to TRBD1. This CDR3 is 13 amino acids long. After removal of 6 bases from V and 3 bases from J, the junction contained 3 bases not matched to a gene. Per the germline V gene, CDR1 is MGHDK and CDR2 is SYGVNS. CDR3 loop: CASSWTGDYEQYF. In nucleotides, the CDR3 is TGTGCCAGCAGCTGGACAGGGGACTACGAGCAGTACTTC.

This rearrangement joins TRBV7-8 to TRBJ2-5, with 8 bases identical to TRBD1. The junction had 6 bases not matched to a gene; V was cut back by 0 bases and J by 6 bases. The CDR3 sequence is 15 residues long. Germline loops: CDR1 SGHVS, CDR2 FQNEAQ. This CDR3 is CASSLADRVGKTQYF. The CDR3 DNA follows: TGTGCCAGCAGCTTAGCGGACAGGGTGGGAAAGACCCAGTACTTC.

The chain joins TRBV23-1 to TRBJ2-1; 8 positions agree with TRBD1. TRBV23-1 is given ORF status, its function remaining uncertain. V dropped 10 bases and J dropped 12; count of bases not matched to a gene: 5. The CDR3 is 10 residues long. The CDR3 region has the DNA TGCGCCATCCAAGGGACAGGGCAGTTCTTC. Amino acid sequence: CAIQGTGQFF.

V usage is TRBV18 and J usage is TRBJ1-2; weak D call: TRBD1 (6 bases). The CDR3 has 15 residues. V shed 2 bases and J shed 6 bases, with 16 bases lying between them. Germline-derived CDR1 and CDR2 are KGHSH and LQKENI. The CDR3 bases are TGTGCCAGCTCACCAGGGTCAGGGGTACTGGATGGCTACACCTTC. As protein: CASSPGSGVLDGYTF.

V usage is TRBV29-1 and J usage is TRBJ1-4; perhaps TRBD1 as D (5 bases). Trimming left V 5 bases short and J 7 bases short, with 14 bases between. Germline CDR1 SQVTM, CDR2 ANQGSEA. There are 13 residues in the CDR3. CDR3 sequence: CSVTAGYGEKLFF. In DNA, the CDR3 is TGCAGCGTTACCGCAGGGTACGGTGAAAAACTGTTTTTT.

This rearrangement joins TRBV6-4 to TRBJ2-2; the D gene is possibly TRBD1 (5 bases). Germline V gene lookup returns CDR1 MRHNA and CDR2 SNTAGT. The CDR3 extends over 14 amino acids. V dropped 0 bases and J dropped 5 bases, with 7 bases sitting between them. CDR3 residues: CASSDSTETGELFF. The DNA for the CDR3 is TGTGCCAGCAGTGACTCGACAGAGACCGGGGAGCTGTTTTTT.

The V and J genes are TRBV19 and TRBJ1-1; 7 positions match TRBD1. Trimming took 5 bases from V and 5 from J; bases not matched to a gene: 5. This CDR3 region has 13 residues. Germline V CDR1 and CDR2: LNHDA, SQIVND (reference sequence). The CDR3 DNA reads TGTGCCAGTAGTTGGCAGGGGGAGACTGAAGCTTTCTTT. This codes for CASSWQGETEAFF.

This CDR3 reads CASSPKLAATDTQYF. The CDR3 DNA follows: TGTGCCAGCAGCCCCAAACTAGCGGCCACAGATACGCAGTATTTT. This chain links TRBV7-2 with TRBJ2-3; 8 bases match TRBD2. J was trimmed by 2 bases and V by 5 bases; bases with no gene match: 6. The CDR3 consists of 15 residues. Germline loops: CDR1 SGHTA, CDR2 FQGNSA.

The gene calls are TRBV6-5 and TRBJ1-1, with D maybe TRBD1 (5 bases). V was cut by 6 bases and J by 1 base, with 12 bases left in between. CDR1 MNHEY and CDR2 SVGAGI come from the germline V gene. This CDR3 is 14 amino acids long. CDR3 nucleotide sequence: TGTGCCAGCAGGGATTACAGGAAGAACACTGAAGCTTTCTTT. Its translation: CASRDYRKNTEAFF.

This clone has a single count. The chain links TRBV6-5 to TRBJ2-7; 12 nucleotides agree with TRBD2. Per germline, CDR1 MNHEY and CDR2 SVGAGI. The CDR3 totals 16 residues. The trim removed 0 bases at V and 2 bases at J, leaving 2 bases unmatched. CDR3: CASSYSTSGGPYEQYF. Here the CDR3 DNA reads TGTGCCAGCAGTTACTCTACTAGCGGGGGGCCCTACGAGCAGTACTTC.

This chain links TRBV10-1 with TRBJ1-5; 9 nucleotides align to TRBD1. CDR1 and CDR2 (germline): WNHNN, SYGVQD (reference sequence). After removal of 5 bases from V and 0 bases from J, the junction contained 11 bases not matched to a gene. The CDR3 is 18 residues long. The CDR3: CASSSTGTGPYSNQPQHF. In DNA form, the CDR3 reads TGCGCCAGCAGTTCCACCGGGACAGGGCCCTATAGCAATCAGCCCCAGCATTTT.

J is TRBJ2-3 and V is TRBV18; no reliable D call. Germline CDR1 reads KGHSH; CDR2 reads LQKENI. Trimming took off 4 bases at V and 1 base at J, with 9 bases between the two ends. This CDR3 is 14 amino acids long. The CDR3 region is CASSQFGGTDTQYF. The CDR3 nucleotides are TGTGCCAGCTCACAATTTGGTGGCACAGATACGCAGTATTTT.

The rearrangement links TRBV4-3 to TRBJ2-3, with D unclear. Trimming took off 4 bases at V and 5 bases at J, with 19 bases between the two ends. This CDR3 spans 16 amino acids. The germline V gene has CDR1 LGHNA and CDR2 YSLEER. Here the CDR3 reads CASSPSGSFGQDTQYF. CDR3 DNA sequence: TGCGCCAGCAGCCCTTCGGGTTCATTCGGGCAAGATACGCAGTATTTT.

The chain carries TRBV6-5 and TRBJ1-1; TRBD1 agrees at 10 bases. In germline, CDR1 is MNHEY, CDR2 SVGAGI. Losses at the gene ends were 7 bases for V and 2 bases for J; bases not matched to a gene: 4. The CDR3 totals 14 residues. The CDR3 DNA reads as TGTGCCAGCAAGGGGACAGGGGAAAACACTGAAGCTTTCTTT. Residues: CASKGTGENTEAFF.

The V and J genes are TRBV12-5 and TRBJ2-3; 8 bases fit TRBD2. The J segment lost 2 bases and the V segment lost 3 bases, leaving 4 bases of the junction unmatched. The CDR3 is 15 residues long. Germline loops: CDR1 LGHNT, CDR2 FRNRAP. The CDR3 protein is CASGLLAENTDTQYF. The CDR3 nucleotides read TGTGCTAGTGGTTTACTAGCGGAGAACACAGATACGCAGTATTTT.